This T cell receptor (beta chain) derives from a study of cytomegalovirus exposure and HLA in healthy donors. Comment on this clone: Its antigen is still unknown.

Study conclusions and caveats: Accurate prediction of HLA-A and HLA-B alleles (for most subjects) was reportedly achieved from TCR beta sequences. The study listed approximately 160 cytomegalovirus-associated TCR beta chains. The authors confirmed in vitro that three CMV-associated chains were specific for CMV antigens.

At sampling all donors were nominally healthy, likely with unrecorded immune exposures. V shed 7 bases and J shed 2 bases, with 24 bases lying between them. CDR1 is MDHEN, CDR2 SYDVKM, per germline. The length of the CDR3 is 18 residues. Both 60 Vbeta primers and 13 Jbeta primers went into the PCR. Sequenced by immunoSEQ multiplex PCR; TCRdb stores in-frame clones only, minus some. This listing includes around 33,000 clones. The sequenced sample was PBMCs. The source of this sequence is a man aged 35-49 years in good health and CMV-seronegative. This chain joins TRBV28 and TRBJ1-5; possible D gene TRBD1, 6 bases. CDR3 protein: CASTPQGQGRWGNQPQHF. For the CDR3, the DNA is TGTGCCAGCACCCCCCAGGGGCAGGGGCGGTGGGGCAATCAGCCCCAGCATTTT.